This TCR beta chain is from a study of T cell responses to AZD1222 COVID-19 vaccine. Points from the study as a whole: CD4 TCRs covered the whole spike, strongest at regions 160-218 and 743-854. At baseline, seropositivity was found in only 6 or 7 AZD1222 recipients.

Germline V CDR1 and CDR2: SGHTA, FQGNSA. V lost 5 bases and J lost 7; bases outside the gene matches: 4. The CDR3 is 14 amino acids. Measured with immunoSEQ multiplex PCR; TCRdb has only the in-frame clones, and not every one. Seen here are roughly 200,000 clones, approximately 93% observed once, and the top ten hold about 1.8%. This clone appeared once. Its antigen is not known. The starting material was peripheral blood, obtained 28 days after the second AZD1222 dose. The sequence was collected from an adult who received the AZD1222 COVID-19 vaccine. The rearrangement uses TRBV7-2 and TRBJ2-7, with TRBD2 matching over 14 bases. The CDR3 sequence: CASSPGLAGVEQYF. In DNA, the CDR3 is TGTGCCAGCAGCCCGGGACTAGCGGGGGTTGAGCAGTACTTC.